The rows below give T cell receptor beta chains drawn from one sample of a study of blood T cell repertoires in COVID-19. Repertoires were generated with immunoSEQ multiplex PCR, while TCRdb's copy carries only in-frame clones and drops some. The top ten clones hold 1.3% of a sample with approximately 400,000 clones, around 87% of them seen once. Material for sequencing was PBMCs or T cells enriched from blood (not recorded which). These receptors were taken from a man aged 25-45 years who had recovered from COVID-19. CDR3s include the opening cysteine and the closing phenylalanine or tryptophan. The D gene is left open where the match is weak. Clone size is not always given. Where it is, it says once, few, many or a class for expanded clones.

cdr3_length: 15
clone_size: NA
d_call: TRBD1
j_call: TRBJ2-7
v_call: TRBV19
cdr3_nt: TGTGCCAGTAGCCCCGGACAGGGGGCCTCCGTCGAGCAGTACTTC
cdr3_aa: CASSPGQGASVEQYF

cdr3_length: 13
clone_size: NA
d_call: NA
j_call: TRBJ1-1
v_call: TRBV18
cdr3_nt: TGTGCCAGCTCACCCCCATTGAACACTGAAGCTTTCTTT
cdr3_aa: CASSPPLNTEAFF

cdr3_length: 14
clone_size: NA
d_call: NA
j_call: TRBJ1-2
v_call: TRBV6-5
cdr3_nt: TGTGCCAGCAGTTACTCGACAGTGCCGCGTGGCTACACCTTC
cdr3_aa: CASSYSTVPRGYTF

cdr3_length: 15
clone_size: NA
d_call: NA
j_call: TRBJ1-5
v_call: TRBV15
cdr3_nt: TGTGCCACCAGCGAATGGACAGAGGGCATTCAGCCCCAGCATTTT
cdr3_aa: CATSEWTEGIQPQHF

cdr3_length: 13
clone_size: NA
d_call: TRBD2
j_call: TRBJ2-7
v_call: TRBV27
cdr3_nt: TGTGCCAGCAGAGCGGGACTGCACTACGAGCAGTACTTC
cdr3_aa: CASRAGLHYEQYF

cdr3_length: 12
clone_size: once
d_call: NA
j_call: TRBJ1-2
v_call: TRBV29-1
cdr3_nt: TGCAGCGTTGAGGGGGGTACTTATGACTACACCTTC
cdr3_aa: CSVEGGTYDYTF

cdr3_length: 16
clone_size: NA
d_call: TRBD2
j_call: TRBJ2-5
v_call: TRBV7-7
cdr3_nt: TGTGCTAGCAGCTTAGGGCCCCGGGGGGGATCGGAGACCCAGTACTTC
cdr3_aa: CASSLGPRGGSETQYF

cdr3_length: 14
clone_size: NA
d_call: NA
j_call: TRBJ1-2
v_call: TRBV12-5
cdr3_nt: TGTGCTAGTGGCCCGTCACTCCAGGGGAATGGCTACACCTTC
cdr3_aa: CASGPSLQGNGYTF

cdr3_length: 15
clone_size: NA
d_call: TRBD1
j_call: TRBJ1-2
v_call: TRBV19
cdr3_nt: TGTGCCAGCCGGGACAGGGGGATAAAGAACTATGGCTACACCTTC
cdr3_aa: CASRDRGIKNYGYTF

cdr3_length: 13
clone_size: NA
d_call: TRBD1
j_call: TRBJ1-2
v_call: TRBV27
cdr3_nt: TGTGCCAGCACGGGACAGGGGGTTTGGGGCTACACCTTC
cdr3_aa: CASTGQGVWGYTF

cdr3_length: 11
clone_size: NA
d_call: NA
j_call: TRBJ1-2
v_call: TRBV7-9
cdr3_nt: TGTGCCAGCAGCCGGACAGAAGGCTACACCTTC
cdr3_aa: CASSRTEGYTF

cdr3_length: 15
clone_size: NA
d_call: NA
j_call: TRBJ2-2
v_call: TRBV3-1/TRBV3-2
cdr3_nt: TGTGCCAGCACCCTGACAGGAGCGAACACCGGGGAGCTGTTTTTT
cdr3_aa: CASTLTGANTGELFF

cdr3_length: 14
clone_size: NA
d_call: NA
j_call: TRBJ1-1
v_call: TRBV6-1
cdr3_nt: TGTGCCAGCAGTGAAATATACGGGACAACTGAAGCTTTCTTT
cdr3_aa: CASSEIYGTTEAFF

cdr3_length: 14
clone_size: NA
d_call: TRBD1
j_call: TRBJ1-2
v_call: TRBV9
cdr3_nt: TGTGCCAGCAGCGTAGGGGGACAGGAGTATGGCTACACCTTC
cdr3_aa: CASSVGGQEYGYTF

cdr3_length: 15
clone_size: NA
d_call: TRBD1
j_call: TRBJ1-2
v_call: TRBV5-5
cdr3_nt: TGTGCCAGCAGCTACGGACAGGGGGGGCGCTATGGCTACACCTTC
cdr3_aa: CASSYGQGGRYGYTF

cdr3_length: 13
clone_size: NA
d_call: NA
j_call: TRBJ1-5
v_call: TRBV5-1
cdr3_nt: TGCGCCAGCAGCTATAGTGGAGATCAGCCCCAGCATTTT
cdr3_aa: CASSYSGDQPQHF

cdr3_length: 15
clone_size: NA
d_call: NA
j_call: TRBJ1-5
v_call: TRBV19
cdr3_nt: TGTGCCAGTAGTCCGGGACAATCCCCCCTTCAGCCCCAGCATTTT
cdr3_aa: CASSPGQSPLQPQHF

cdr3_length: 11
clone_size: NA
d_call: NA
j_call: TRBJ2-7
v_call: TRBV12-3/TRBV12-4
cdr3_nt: TGTGCCAGCACCCGCGGGTACGAGCAGTACTTC
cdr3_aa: CASTRGYEQYF

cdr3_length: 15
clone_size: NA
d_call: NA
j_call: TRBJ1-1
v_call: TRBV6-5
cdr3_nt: TGTGCCAGCAGTTACTCGTCGCAGGGTGGGACTGAAGCTTTCTTT
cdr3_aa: CASSYSSQGGTEAFF

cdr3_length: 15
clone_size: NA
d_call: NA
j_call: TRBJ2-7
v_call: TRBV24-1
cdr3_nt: TGTGCCACCAGTGATTACGAGGGCCTAAGCTACGAGCAGTACTTC
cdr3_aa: CATSDYEGLSYEQYF

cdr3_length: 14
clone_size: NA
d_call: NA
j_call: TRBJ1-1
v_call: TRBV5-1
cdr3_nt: TGCGCCAGCAGCGCCACACCGGGAGGGTCTGAAGCTTTCTTT
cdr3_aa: CASSATPGGSEAFF

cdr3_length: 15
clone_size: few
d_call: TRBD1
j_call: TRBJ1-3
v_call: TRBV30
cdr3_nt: TGTGCCTGGAGTAAAGGACAGGCCTCTGGAAACACCATATATTTT
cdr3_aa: CAWSKGQASGNTIYF

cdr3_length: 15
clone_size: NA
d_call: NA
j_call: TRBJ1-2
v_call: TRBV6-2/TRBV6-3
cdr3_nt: TGTGCCAGCAGTTACTCAGGACTCGGGGACTATGGCTACACCTTC
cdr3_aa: CASSYSGLGDYGYTF

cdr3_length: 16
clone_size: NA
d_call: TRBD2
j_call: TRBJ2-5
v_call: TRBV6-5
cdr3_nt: TGTGCCAGCAGTTTTACGGGGACTAGCGGAGGAAAGACCCAGTACTTC
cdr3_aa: CASSFTGTSGGKTQYF

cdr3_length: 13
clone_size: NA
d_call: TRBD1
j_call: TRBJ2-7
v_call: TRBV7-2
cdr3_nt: TGTGCCAGCAGCCAGACAGGGCTCTACGAGCAGTACTTC
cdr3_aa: CASSQTGLYEQYF

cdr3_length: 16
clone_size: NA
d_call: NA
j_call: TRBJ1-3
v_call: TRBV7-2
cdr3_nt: TGTGCCAGCAGCTTAAATATACTCCGCTCTGGAAACACCATATATTTT
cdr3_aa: CASSLNILRSGNTIYF

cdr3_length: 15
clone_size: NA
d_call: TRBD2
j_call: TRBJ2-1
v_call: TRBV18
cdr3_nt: TGTGCCAGCTCACCGCCACTAGCGGGGGGAAAGGAGCAGTTCTTC
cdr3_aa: CASSPPLAGGKEQFF

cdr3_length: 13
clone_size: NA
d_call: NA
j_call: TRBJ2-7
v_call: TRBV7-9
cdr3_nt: TGTGCCAGCAGCCTCGACAAGAACTACGAGCAGTACTTC
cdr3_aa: CASSLDKNYEQYF

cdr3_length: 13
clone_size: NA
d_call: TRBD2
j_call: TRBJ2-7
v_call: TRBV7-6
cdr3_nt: TGTGCCAGCAGCTTAGAAGGGGAGGGGGAGCAGTACTTC
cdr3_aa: CASSLEGEGEQYF

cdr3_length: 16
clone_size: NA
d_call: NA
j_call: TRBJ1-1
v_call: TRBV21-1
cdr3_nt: TGTGCCAGCTTAGGACAGGGGGCCAGGGGGGACACTGAAGCTTTCTTT
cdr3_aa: CASLGQGARGDTEAFF

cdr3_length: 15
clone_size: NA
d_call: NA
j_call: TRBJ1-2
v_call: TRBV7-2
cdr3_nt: TGTGCCAGCAGCTTACGCCCAGGGCCGCAGGATGGCTACACCTTC
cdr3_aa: CASSLRPGPQDGYTF

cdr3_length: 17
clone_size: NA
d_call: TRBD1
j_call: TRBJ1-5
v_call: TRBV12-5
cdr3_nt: TGTGCTAGTGGTTTCCCCCGGGACAGGGGCCGCGAGGGAGCCCAGCATTTT
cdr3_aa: CASGFPRDRGREGAQHF

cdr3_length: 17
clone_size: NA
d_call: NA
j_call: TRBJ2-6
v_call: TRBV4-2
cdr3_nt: TGTGCCAGCAGCCAAAACGGGGGTTCATCTGGGGCCAACGTCCTGACTTTC
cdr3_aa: CASSQNGGSSGANVLTF

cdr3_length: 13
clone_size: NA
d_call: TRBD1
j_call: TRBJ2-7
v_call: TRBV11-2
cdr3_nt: TGTGCCAGCAGAGGGGGGACAGGTTTCGAGCAGTACTTC
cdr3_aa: CASRGGTGFEQYF

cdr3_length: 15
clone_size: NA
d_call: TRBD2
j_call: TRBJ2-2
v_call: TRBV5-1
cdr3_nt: TGCGCCAGCAGCCTGAGCGGGGGGGCCTCCGGGGAGCTGTTTTTT
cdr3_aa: CASSLSGGASGELFF

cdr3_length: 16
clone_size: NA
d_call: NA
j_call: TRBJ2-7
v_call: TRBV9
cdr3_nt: TGTGCCAGCAGCGTAGCCCCGACAGTCCAAACCTACGAGCAGTACTTC
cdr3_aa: CASSVAPTVQTYEQYF

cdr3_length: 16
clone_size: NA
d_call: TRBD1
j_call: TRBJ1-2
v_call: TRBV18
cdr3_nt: TGTGCCAGCTCGAGACAGGGGGTTAATTCTAACTATGGCTACACCTTC
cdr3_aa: CASSRQGVNSNYGYTF

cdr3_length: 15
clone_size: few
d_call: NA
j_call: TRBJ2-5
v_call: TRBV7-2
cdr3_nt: TGTGCCAGCAGCTGGCCAGGGAACGTAGGGGAGACCCAGTACTTC
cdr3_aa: CASSWPGNVGETQYF

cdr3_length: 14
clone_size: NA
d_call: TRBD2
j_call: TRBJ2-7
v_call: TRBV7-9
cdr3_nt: TGTGCCAGCAGCGGTAGCGGGGGGGCCTGGGAGCAGTACTTC
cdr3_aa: CASSGSGGAWEQYF

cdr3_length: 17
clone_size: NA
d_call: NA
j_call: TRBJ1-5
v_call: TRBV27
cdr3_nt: TGTGCCAGCAGTTTAAGACAGACGCCCCAGAGCAATCAGCCCCAGCATTTT
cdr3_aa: CASSLRQTPQSNQPQHF

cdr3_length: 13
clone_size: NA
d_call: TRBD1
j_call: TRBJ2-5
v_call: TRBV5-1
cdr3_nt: TGCGCCAGCAGCTTGGGACAGGGGGCAGACCAGTACTTC
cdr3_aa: CASSLGQGADQYF

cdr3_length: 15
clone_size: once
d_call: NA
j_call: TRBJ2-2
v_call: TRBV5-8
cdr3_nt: TGTGCCAGCAGCTTGGCCGGGGCGAACACCGGGGAGCTGTTTTTT
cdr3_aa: CASSLAGANTGELFF

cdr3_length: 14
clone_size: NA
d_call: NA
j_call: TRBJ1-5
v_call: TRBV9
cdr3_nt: TGTGCCAGCAGCGTCGACAGTAGCAATCAGCCCCAGCATTTT
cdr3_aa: CASSVDSSNQPQHF

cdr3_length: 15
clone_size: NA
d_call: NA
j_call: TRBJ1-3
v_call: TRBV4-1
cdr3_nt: TGCGCCAGCAGCCAAGAAGGGAGCTCTGGAAACACCATATATTTT
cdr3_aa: CASSQEGSSGNTIYF

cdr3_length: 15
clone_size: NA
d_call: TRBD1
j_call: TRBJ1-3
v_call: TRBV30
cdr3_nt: TGTGCCTGGAGTGGGACAGGACACTCTGGAAACACCATATATTTT
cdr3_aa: CAWSGTGHSGNTIYF

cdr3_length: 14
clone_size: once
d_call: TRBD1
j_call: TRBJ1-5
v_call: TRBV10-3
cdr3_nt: TGTGCCATCAGCGCCGACAGGGTCAATCAGCCCCAGCATTTT
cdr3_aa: CAISADRVNQPQHF

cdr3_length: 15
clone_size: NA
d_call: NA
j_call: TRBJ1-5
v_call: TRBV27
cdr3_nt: TGTGCCAGCCCGGCGCCGGGACATAGCAATCAGCCCCAGCATTTT
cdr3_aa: CASPAPGHSNQPQHF

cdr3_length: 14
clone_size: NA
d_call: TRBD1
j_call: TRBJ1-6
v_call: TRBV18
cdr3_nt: TGTGCCAGCTCAGACAGGGGACAGGAGTCACCCCTCCACTTT
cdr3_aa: CASSDRGQESPLHF

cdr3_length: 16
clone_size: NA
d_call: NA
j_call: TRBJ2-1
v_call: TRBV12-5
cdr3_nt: TGTGCTAGTGGTTTGGTTAGGACACCCTATTACAATGAGCAGTTCTTC
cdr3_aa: CASGLVRTPYYNEQFF

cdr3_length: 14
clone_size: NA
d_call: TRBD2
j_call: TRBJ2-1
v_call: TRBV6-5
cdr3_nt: TGTGCCAGCAGTCTTAGCGGGGACCAGGGTGAGCAGTTCTTC
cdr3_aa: CASSLSGDQGEQFF

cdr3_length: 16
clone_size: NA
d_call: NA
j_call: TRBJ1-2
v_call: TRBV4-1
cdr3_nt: TGCGCCAGCAGCCAAGGGAGGGTCCCGCGAGAAAGGGGCTACACCTTC
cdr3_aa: CASSQGRVPRERGYTF

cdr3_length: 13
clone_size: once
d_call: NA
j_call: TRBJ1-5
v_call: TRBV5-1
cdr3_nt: TGCGCCAGCAGCTCCCAGGGAAATCAGCCCCAGCATTTT
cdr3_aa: CASSSQGNQPQHF

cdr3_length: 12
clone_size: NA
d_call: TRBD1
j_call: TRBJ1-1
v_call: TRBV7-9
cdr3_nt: TGTGCCAGCAGGGGACAGGGCCCTGAAGCTTTCTTT
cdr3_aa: CASRGQGPEAFF

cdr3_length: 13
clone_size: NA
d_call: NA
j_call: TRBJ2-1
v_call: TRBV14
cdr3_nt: TGTGCCAGCAGCCAAGTTGCCAACCTAGACCAGTTCTTC
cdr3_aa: CASSQVANLDQFF

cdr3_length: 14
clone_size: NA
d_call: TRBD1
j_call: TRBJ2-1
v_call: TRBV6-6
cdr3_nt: TGTGCCAGCAGACAGGACAGGGGGCATGTTGAGCAGTTCTTC
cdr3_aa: CASRQDRGHVEQFF

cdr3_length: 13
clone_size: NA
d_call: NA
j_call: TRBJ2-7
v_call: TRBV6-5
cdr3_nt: TGTGCCAGCAGTTCGGACAGCACCTACGAGCAGTACTTC
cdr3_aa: CASSSDSTYEQYF

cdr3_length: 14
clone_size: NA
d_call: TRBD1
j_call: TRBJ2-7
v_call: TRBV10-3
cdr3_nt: TGTGCCATCAACTACCGGGACAGGGGAGGCGAGCAGTACTTC
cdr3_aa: CAINYRDRGGEQYF

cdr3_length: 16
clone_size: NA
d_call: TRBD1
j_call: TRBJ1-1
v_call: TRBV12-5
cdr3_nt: TGTGCTAGTGGTCCTAGGGACAGGGCGGCGAACACTGAAGCTTTCTTT
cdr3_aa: CASGPRDRAANTEAFF

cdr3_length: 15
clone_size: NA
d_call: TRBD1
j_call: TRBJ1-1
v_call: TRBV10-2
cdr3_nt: TGCGCCAGCAGTGAGATCGGCAGGGGGGTCCCTGAAGCTTTCTTT
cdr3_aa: CASSEIGRGVPEAFF